The 14 T cell receptor beta chains given below trace back to one sample, sequenced in a study of cytomegalovirus exposure and HLA in healthy donors. Assay used: immunoSEQ multiplex PCR; TCRdb lists only in-frame clones, some missing. This sample has around 120,000 clones, with about 82% found just once. The sequenced sample was PBMCs. The origin of the receptors is a man aged 18-30 years in good health and CMV-seronegative.

V usage is TRBV5-6 and J usage is TRBJ2-7, with D perhaps matching TRBD1 (5 bases). The CDR3 is 15 amino acids. Germline lookup yields CDR1 SGHDT and CDR2 YYEEEE. V was cut by 2 bases and J by 8 bases, with 20 bases left in between. The CDR3 is CASSFQGTGEKQQYF. The CDR3 region has the DNA TGTGCCAGCAGCTTTCAGGGCACCGGAGAAAAACAGCAGTACTTC.

The chain joins TRBV28 to TRBJ1-6; no reliable D call. This CDR3 is 13 amino acids long. Germline V gives CDR1 MDHEN, CDR2 SYDVKM. With 8 bases removed from V and 0 bases from J, the gap between germline ends came to 5 bases. The CDR3 spells CASSSSYNSPLHF. Here the CDR3 DNA reads TGTGCCAGCTCTAGCTCCTATAATTCACCCCTCCACTTT.

This clone was picked up one time. This sequence joins TRBV7-9 and TRBJ2-3; TRBD2 matches at 11 bases. V was pared by 5 bases and J by 2 bases, with 6 bases of the junction left unmatched. Germline loops: CDR1 SEHNR, CDR2 FQNEAQ (reference sequence). The CDR3 consists of 16 residues. The CDR3 reads CASSPTSGGNTDTQYF. CDR3 nucleotides: TGTGCCAGCAGCCCCACTAGCGGGGGAAACACAGATACGCAGTATTTT.

The chain links TRBV30 to TRBJ2-3; TRBD1 is a possible D gene (6 bases). V was trimmed by 5 bases and J by 2 bases, leaving 17 bases between them. The CDR3 has 15 residues. Germline CDR1 and CDR2: GTSNPN and SVGIG (reference sequence). Here the CDR3 DNA reads TGTGCCTGGGGCAAGGGGCAGGGGTCCACAGATACGCAGTATTTT. Translation: CAWGKGQGSTDTQYF.

This clone has just one count. V gene TRBV13 combines with J gene TRBJ2-1, with 7 bases aligning to TRBD2. Germline CDR1 reads PRHDT; CDR2 reads FYEKMQ (reference sequence). The CDR3 sequence is 15 residues long. V lost 4 bases, J lost 5 bases, and 8 bases stayed unmatched. The CDR3 region is CASSSRLAENNEQFF. The CDR3 coding sequence is TGTGCCAGCAGCTCCCGGCTAGCGGAGAACAATGAGCAGTTCTTC.

The chain employs TRBV6-6 and TRBJ2-5, with 10 bases fitting TRBD2. CDR3 length: 16 amino acids. V trimming: 6 bases; J trimming: 0 bases; junction bases outside the gene matches: 7. CDR1 and CDR2 (germline): MNHNY, SVGAGI (reference sequence). This CDR3 is CASRPTSGVYQETQYF. CDR3 nucleotides: TGTGCCAGCAGGCCTACTAGCGGGGTGTACCAAGAGACCCAGTACTTC.

J is TRBJ2-4 and V is TRBV5-6; 9 bases match TRBD1. The CDR3 has 18 residues. J gave up 0 bases and V 3 bases, and 10 bases lay outside the gene matches. CDR1 is SGHDT and CDR2 is YYEEEE in the germline V gene. The CDR3 DNA follows: TGTGCCAGCAGCTCGGACAGGGGAATGGGGCTAGCCAAAAACATTCAGTACTTC. Protein: CASSSDRGMGLAKNIQYF. Looking up the rest from reference TRBV5-6 and TRBJ2-4 gives the full variable domain: DAGVTQSPTHLIKTRGQQVTLRCSPKSGHDTVSWYQQALGQGPQFIFQYYEEEERQRGNFPDRFSGHQFPNYSSELNVNALLLGDSALYLCASSSDRGMGLAKNIQYFGAGTRLSVL.

This clone was counted a few times. The chain links TRBV11-2 to TRBJ2-7; D is unclear. Trimming took 6 bases from V and 4 from J, leaving 7 bases between them. This CDR3 comprises 11 residues. CDR1 and CDR2 from the germline V gene are SGHAT and FQNNGV. CDR3 DNA sequence: TGTGCCAGCAGTGTTGAGTACGAGCAGTACTTC. It yields the protein CASSVEYEQYF.

V is TRBV5-1 and J is TRBJ2-5; the match to TRBD2 covers 8 bases. The J segment lost 5 bases and the V segment lost 4 bases, leaving 13 bases of the junction unmatched. Germline V gene lookup returns CDR1 SGHRS and CDR2 YFSETQ. The CDR3 runs to 16 residues. The CDR3 DNA is TGCGCCAGCAGCCCCCCCCCGGGAGGGCCGGGGGAGACCCAGTACTTC. Amino acid sequence: CASSPPPGGPGETQYF.

The chain joins TRBV6-5 to TRBJ2-7; 10 positions match TRBD2. CDR3 length: 14 amino acids. J gave up 1 base and V 6 bases, and 3 bases lay outside the gene matches. Per germline, CDR1 MNHEY and CDR2 SVGAGI. The CDR3 coding sequence is TGTGCCAGCAGCATGACTAGCGGGTCCTACGAGCAGTACTTC. This sequence encodes CASSMTSGSYEQYF.

The V gene is TRBV29-1, the J gene TRBJ2-7; maybe TRBD2 (6 bases). CDR1 is SQVTM, CDR2 ANQGSEA, per germline. The CDR3 has 13 residues. The germline V and J ends were trimmed by 4 bases and 2 bases, with 12 bases remaining between them. The DNA of the CDR3 is TGCAGCGTTGTTGGTGGGGAGGCCTACGAGCAGTACTTC. Translation gives CSVVGGEAYEQYF.

This chain uses TRBV29-1 with TRBJ2-5; D may be TRBD2 (6 bases). Germline values: CDR1 SQVTM, CDR2 ANQGSEA. This CDR3 is built from 12 residues. The V and J ends lost 3 bases and 9 bases respectively, with 14 bases between them. The CDR3 region is CSVDGGGGAQYF. The CDR3 DNA is TGCAGCGTTGACGGGGGTGGCGGGGCCCAGTACTTC.

This chain joins TRBV2 and TRBJ1-5; TRBD1 aligns across 8 bases. The germline gives CDR1 SNHLY, CDR2 FYNNEI. The ends lost 4 bases at V and 5 bases at J; junction bases unmatched: 7. This CDR3 spans 15 amino acids. CDR3 residues: CASSAGQAFDQPQHF. In nucleotides, the CDR3 is TGTGCCAGCAGTGCGGGACAGGCGTTCGATCAGCCCCAGCATTTT.

The chain is built from TRBV29-1 and TRBJ2-5, with unresolved D. The CDR3 totals 11 residues. Germline CDR1 and CDR2: SQVTM and ANQGSEA. Trimming cost V 0 bases and J 10 bases, with 9 bases left between them. The CDR3 reads CSVEDPGGQYF. CDR3 nucleotides: TGCAGCGTTGAAGACCCCGGTGGCCAGTACTTC.